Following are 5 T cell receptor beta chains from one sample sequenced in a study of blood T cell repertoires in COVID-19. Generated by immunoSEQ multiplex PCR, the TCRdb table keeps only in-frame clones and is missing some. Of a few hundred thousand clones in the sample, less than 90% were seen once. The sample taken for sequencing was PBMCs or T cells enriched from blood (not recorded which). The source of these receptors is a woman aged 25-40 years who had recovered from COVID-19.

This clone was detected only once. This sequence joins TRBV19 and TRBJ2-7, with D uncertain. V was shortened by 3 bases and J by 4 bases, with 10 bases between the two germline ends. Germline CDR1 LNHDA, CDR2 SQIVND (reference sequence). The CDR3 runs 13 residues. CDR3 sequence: CASSIQILYEQYF. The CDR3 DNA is TGTGCCAGTAGTATCCAGATCCTGTACGAGCAGTACTTC.

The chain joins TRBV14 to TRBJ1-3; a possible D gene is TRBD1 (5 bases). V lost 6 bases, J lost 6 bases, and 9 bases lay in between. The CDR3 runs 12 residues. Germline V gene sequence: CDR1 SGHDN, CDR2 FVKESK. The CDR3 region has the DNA TGTGCCAGCAGTCCGACAGCAAACACCATATATTTT. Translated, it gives CASSPTANTIYF.

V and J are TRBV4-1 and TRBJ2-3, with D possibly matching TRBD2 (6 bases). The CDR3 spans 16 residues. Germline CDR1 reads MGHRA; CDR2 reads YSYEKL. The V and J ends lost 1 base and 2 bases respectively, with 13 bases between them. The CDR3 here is CASSQGSRGSTDTQYF. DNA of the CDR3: TGCGCCAGCAGCCAAGGGTCGCGGGGCTCCACAGATACGCAGTATTTT.

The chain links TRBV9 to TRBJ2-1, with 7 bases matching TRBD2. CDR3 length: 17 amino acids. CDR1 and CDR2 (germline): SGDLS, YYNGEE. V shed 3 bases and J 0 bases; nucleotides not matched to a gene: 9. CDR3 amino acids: CASSALGGRSSYNEQFF. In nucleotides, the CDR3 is TGTGCCAGCAGCGCTCTGGGGGGGAGGAGCTCCTACAATGAGCAGTTCTTC.

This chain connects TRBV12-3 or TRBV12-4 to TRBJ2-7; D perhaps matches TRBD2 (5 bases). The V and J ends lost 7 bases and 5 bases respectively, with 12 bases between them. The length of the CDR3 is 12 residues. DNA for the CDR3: TGTGCCAGCACGCGCGGGCAGGACGAGCAGTACTTC. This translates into CASTRGQDEQYF.